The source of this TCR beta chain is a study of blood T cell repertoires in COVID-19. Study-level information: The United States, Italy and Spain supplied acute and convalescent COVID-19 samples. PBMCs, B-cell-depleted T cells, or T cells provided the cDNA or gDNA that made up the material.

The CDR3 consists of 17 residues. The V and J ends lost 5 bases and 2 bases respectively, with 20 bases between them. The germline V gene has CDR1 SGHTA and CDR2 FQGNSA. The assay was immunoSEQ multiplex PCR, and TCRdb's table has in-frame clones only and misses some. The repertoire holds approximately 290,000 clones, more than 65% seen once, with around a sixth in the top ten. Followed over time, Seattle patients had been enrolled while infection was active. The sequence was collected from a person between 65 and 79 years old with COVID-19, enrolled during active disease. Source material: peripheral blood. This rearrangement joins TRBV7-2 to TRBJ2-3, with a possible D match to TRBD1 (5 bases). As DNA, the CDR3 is TGTGCCAGCAGCAAGCGCAACACAGGCGTGATCACAGATACGCAGTATTTT. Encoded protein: CASSKRNTGVITDTQYF.